The subject of this entry is one T cell receptor beta chain. The data originate from a study of blood T cell repertoires in COVID-19. Ages ranged from about 18 to 89 years, with residence in around 24 US areas. Germline V gives CDR1 MDHEN, CDR2 SYDVKM. The CDR3 is 13 amino acids. The V gene lost 1 base and the J gene lost 7 bases, with 7 bases spanning the gap. Assay used: immunoSEQ multiplex PCR; TCRdb lists only in-frame clones, some missing. The sample lists approximately 260,000 clones, around 80% occurring once. The V and J genes are TRBV28 and TRBJ1-4; perhaps TRBD1 as D (6 bases). The sequenced material came from PBMCs or T cells enriched from blood (not recorded which). The clonotype originates from a man aged 30-40 years with acute COVID-19. The CDR3 sequence: CASSLFRGEKLFF. CDR3 DNA sequence: TGTGCCAGCAGTTTATTCAGGGGTGAAAAACTGTTTTTT. Supplemented by reference TRBV28 and TRBJ1-4, the full variable domain reads DVKVTQSSRYLVKRTGEKVFLECVQDMDHENMFWYRQDPGLGLRLIYFSYDVKMKEKGDIPEGYSVSREKKERFSLILESASTNQTSMYLCASSLFRGEKLFFGSGTQLSVL.